The next 7 T cell receptor beta chains were all read from a single sample in a study of identifying expanded T cells in peripheral blood. Here immunoSEQ multiplex PCR was the method, and the copy in TCRdb shows in-frame clones only, minus some. This table has about 90,000 clones, 75% to 90% appearing once. Sequenced input: blood. The receptors were gathered from a person aged 18-69 years in good health.

The V call is TRBV18, the J call TRBJ1-1; D may be TRBD1 (6 bases). The germline gives CDR1 KGHSH, CDR2 LQKENI. V was pared by 1 base and J by 7 bases, with 10 bases between. The CDR3 spans 13 residues. The DNA of the CDR3 is TGTGCCAGCTCACCACGCCGGACAGATGAAGCTTTCTTT. Translated: CASSPRRTDEAFF.

The V and J genes are TRBV7-8 and TRBJ2-1, with D tentatively TRBD1 (6 bases). The V end lost 6 bases, the J end lost 6 bases, and 12 bases lay between the germline ends. Germline V gives CDR1 SGHVS, CDR2 FQNEAQ. The CDR3 extends over 13 amino acids. The CDR3 coding sequence is TGTGCCAGCAGAGATCAGGGGCGCAATGAGCAGTTCTTC. Amino acid sequence: CASRDQGRNEQFF.

The gene calls are TRBV11-2 and TRBJ2-3; either TRBD1 or TRBD2 may supply D (5 bases each). The CDR3 covers 15 residues. Trimming took 2 bases from V and 6 from J, leaving 15 bases between them. In germline, CDR1 is SGHAT, CDR2 FQNNGV. CDR3: CASSLLAGAGDTQYF. CDR3 in DNA: TGTGCCAGCAGCTTACTTGCCGGGGCAGGCGATACGCAGTATTTT. The variable domain in full, completed from reference TRBV11-2 and TRBJ2-3, reads EAGVAQSPRYKIIEKRQSVAFWCNPISGHATLYWYQQILGQGPKLLIQFQNNGVVDDSQLPKDRFSAERLKGVDSTLKIQPAKLEDSAVYLCASSLLAGAGDTQYFGPGTRLTVL.

The CDR3 spells CASSPGGKTEAFF. As DNA, the CDR3 is TGTGCCAGCTCACCCGGGGGGAAGACTGAAGCTTTCTTT. The V call is TRBV18, the J call TRBJ1-1; possibly TRBD1 for D (5 bases). CDR3 length: 13 residues. The germline V gene has CDR1 KGHSH and CDR2 LQKENI. The V end lost 3 bases, the J end lost 5 bases, and 10 bases lay between the germline ends.

The genes are TRBV7-5 and TRBJ1-2. TRBV7-5 is a pseudogene locus. The CDR3 consists of 16 residues. The CDR3 here is CASYGGIRNLNYGYTF. The CDR3 bases are TGTGCCAGCTATGGGGGGATTCGGAACCTTAACTATGGCTACACCTTC.

This clone was counted once. The J gene is TRBJ2-6, the V gene TRBV30; no reliable D call. V lost 3 bases, J lost 1 base, and 10 bases lay in between. The CDR3 is 15 residues long. Germline CDR1 is GTSNPN and CDR2 is SVGIG (reference sequence). The CDR3 DNA reads TGTGCCTGGAGCCATGGGTTGTCTGGGGCCAACGTCCTGACTTTC. Translation gives CAWSHGLSGANVLTF.

The chain links TRBV5-1 to TRBJ1-2; 7 bases map to TRBD1. Germline CDR1 SGHRS, CDR2 YFSETQ. The ends lost 4 bases at V and 4 bases at J; junction bases unmatched: 16. This CDR3 comprises 17 residues. The CDR3 nucleotides are TGCGCCAGCAGCGAAGCAGGGACAGCTAACGTCGCCTATGGCTACACCTTC. This encodes CASSEAGTANVAYGYTF.